This T cell receptor beta chain was obtained from a study of T cell responses to AZD1222 COVID-19 vaccine. Study conclusions and caveats: Mapped onto spike, vaccine-associated CD4 TCRs spanned it and were dominant at 160-218 and 743-854. The breadth and depth of Spike-specific TCRs increased once two AZD1222 doses had been given. Only after the peak T cell response were repertoires sampled.

Measured with immunoSEQ multiplex PCR; TCRdb has only the in-frame clones, and not every one. The data show approximately 67,000 clones, with roughly nine tenths seen just once and roughly 30% held by the top ten. This CDR3 comprises 14 residues. V lost 0 bases, J lost 9 bases, and 12 bases lay in between. Germline V lookup: CDR1 MRHNA, CDR2 SNTAGT. As concerns this clone: What it binds is unknown.

V gene TRBV6-4 combines with J gene TRBJ2-1, with D perhaps TRBD1 (6 bases). The sequencing used peripheral blood, collected 28 days after the second AZD1222 dose. This TCR came from an adult who received the AZD1222 COVID-19 vaccine. The CDR3 sequence: CASSDSLGAGEQFF. CDR3 in DNA: TGTGCCAGCAGTGACTCCCTGGGGGCGGGTGAGCAGTTCTTC.